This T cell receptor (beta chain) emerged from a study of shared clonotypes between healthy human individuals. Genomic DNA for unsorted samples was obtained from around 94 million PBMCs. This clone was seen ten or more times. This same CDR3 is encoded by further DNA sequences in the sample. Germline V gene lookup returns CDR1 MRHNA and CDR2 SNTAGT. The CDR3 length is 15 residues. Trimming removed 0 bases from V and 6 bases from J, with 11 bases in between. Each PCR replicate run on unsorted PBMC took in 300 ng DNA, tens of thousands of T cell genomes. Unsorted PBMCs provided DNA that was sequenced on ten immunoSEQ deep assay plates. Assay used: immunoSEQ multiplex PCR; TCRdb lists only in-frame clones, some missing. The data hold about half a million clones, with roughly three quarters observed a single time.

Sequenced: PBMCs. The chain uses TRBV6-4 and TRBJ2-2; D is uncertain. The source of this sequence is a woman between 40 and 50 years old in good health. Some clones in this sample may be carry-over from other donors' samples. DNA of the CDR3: TGTGCCAGCAGTGACTCGTTTGGCCAGGCCGGGGAGCTGTTTTTT. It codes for CASSDSFGQAGELFF.